A single sample is the source of the 9 T cell receptor beta chains below, sequenced in a study of T cell responses to AZD1222 COVID-19 vaccine (dated by TCRdb to about 2021). Library creation used the immunoSEQ multiplex PCR assay. TCRdb obtained this table from immuneACCESS and retained in-frame rearrangements with V and J assigned. These tables miss some clones; where compared with another copy, unresolved V genes account for less than half of the shortfall, and the remainder is unexplained. Counted in this sample were about 140,000 clones; roughly 92% of them appeared once. 5.1% of the sample is held by the ten biggest clonotypes. The sample's time point label is to be understood as: baseline before first vaccination. The specimen comprised peripheral blood, sampled on day 0 of AZD1222 vaccination. These receptors originate from an adult in good health.

The chain links TRBV5-1 to TRBJ2-7; a possible D gene is TRBD2 (5 bases). This CDR3 is 15 amino acids long. Trimming left V 1 base short and J 0 bases short, with 11 bases between. Germline V gene sequence: CDR1 SGHRS, CDR2 YFSETQ. The CDR3 nucleotides are TGCGCCAGCAGCTTGAACCGGGAAAGCTCCTACGAGCAGTACTTC. This translates into CASSLNRESSYEQYF.

This chain links TRBV7-8 with TRBJ1-5; no clear D gene. CDR3 length equals 13 residues. Trimming took 4 bases from V and 7 from J, leaving 11 bases between them. Germline V gene data show CDR1 as SGHVS and CDR2 as FQNEAQ. DNA of the CDR3: TGTGCCAGCAGCTACGGTGAATGGCAGCCCCAGCATTTT. Protein: CASSYGEWQPQHF.

About this clone: Germline and junction disagree at one end, which may indicate a read error. The chain is built from TRBV3-1 (or the pseudogene TRBV3-2) and TRBJ1-2, with 9 bases fitting TRBD1. The CDR3 spans 13 residues. Germline assignment: CDR1 LGHDT and CDR2 YNNKEL (reference sequence). Here the CDR3 DNA reads TGTGCCAGCAGCCAAGGGACAGGGGATGGCCACACCTTC. It yields the protein CASSQGTGDGHTF.

This clone was recorded only once. The chain combines TRBV12-3 or TRBV12-4 with TRBJ1-2; a weak D match, TRBD1 (5 bases). The ends were cut back, 6 bases at V and 7 bases at J, with 15 bases in the middle. This CDR3 has 13 amino acids. The CDR3: CASSRGGAGGYTF. For the CDR3, the DNA is TGTGCCAGCAGCCGCGGTGGGGCGGGTGGCTACACCTTC.

The gene calls are TRBV28 and TRBJ1-2, with 7 bases matching TRBD1. Germline V gene data show CDR1 as MDHEN and CDR2 as SYDVKM. V was pared by 10 bases and J by 6 bases, with 5 bases of the junction left unmatched. The CDR3 consists of 11 residues. The CDR3: CATRDRDGYTF. As DNA, the CDR3 is TGTGCCACCCGAGACAGGGATGGCTACACCTTC.

The rearrangement links TRBV27 to TRBJ2-3, with D perhaps being TRBD1 or TRBD2 (5 bases each). Trimming left V 4 bases short and J 0 bases short, with 8 bases between. The length of the CDR3 is 14 residues. CDR1 is MNHEY, CDR2 SMNVEV, per germline (reference sequence). CDR3 nucleotide sequence: TGTGCCAGCAGTTGGGACCCCAGCACAGATACGCAGTATTTT. Its translation is CASSWDPSTDTQYF.

The V and J genes are TRBV6-5 and TRBJ1-1; D call uncertain. V was trimmed by 6 bases and J by 4 bases, leaving 9 bases between them. The CDR3 length is 12 residues. Per the germline V gene, CDR1 is MNHEY and CDR2 is SVGAGI. The CDR3 is CASRAPSTEAFF. As DNA, the CDR3 is TGTGCCAGCAGAGCCCCTTCCACTGAAGCTTTCTTT.

J is TRBJ2-1 and V is TRBV19; the D is unclear. Germline CDR1 reads LNHDA; CDR2 reads SQIVND (reference sequence). Deletions cut 4 bases from V and 4 bases from J, with 14 bases between. The CDR3 has 15 residues. The CDR3 loop is CASSTSSGAYNEQFF. CDR3 coding DNA: TGTGCCAGTAGTACTTCTAGTGGTGCTTACAATGAGCAGTTCTTC.

V is TRBV3-1 (or the pseudogene TRBV3-2) and J is TRBJ2-5, with D possibly being TRBD1 (6 bases). Between the trimmed V and J ends, which lost 2 bases and 2 bases, there was a span of 21 bases. From germline, CDR1 is LGHDT and CDR2 YNNKEL (reference sequence). CDR3 length: 18 residues. Here the CDR3 DNA reads TGTGCCAGCAGCCAATTACAAATCAGGGGTTGGGTTCAAGAGACCCAGTACTTC. Translation gives CASSQLQIRGWVQETQYF.